Ten or more counts support the clone carrying this T cell receptor (beta chain). The TCRbeta library was prepared with unique molecular identifiers. TCRdb fed the PCR reads into MiXCR, producing one record per CDR3 protein. The table includes around 200,000 distinct CDR3 sequences, 11% detected once. This sample is drawn from a study of T-cell reconstitution after alpha-beta-depleted transplantation in children. The CDR3 is 14 residues long. Trimming took off 1 base at V and 5 bases at J, with 11 bases between the two ends. This clonotype originated in a child under two years old with acute myeloid leukemia, due to receive a stem cell transplant. The genes are TRBV12-3 or TRBV12-4 and TRBJ2-5; D is uncertain. The source was PBMCs, collected before TCRalphabeta/CD19-depleted stem cell transplant. CDR3: CASSLEKGRETQYF. The CDR3 DNA sequence: TGTGCCAGCAGTTTAGAGAAGGGTAGGGAGACCCAGTACTTC.